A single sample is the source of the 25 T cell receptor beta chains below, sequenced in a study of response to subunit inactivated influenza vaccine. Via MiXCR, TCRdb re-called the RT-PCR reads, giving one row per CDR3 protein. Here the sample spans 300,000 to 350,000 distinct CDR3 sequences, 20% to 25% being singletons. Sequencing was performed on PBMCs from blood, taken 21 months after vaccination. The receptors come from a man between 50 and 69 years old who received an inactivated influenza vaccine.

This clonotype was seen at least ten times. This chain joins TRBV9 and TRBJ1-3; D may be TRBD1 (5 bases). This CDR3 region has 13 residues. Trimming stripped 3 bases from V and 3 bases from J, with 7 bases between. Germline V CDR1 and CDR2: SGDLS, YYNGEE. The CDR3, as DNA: TGTGCCAGCAGCGACGGGGGTGGAAACACCATATATTTT. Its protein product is CASSDGGGNTIYF.

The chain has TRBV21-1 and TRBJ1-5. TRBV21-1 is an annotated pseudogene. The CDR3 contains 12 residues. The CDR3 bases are TGTGCCAGCAGCAAATCCGGCCAGCCCCAGCATTTT. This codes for CASSKSGQPQHF.

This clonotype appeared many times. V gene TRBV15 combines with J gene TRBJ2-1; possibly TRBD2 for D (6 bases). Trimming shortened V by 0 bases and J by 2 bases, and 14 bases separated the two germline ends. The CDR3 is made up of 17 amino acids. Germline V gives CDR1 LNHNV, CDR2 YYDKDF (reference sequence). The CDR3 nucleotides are TGTGCCACCAGCAGAGATCTGGGCGGGATCACCTACAATGAGCAGTTCTTC. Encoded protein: CATSRDLGGITYNEQFF.

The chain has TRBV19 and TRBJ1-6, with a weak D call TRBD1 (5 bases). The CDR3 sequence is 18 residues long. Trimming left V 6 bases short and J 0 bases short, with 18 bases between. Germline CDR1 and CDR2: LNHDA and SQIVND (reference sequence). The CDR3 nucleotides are TGTGCCAGTAGCGGCGGGACCGCGCCTTTCTCCTATAATTCACCCCTCCACTTT. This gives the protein CASSGGTAPFSYNSPLHF.

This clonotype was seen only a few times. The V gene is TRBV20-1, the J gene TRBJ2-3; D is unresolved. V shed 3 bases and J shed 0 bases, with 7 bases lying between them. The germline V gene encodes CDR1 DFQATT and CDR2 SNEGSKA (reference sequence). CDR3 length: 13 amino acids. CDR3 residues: CSASGPSTDTQYF. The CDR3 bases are TGCAGTGCTAGCGGCCCTAGCACAGATACGCAGTATTTT.

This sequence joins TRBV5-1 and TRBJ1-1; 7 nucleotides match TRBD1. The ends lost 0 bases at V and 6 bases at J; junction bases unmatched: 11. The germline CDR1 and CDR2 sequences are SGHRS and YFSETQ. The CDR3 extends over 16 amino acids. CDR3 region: CASSLVPAGGRAEAFF. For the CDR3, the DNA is TGCGCCAGCAGCTTGGTTCCGGCAGGGGGGAGAGCTGAAGCTTTCTTT. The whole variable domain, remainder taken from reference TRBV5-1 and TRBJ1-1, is KAGVTQTPRYLIKTRGQQVTLSCSPISGHRSVSWYQQTPGQGLQFLFEYFSETQRNKGNFPGRFSGRQFSNSRSEMNVSTLELGDSALYLCASSLVPAGGRAEAFFGQGTRLTVV.

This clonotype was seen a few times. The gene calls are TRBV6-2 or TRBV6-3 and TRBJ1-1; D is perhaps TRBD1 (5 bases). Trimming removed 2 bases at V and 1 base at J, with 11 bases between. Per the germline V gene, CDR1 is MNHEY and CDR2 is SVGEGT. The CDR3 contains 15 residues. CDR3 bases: TGTGCCAGCAGTTACCTCCCTACAGGGAACACTGAAGCTTTCTTT. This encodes CASSYLPTGNTEAFF.

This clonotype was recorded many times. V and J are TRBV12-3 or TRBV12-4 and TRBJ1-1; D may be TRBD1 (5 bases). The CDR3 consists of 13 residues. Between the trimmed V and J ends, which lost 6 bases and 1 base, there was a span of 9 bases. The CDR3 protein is CASRLGQNTEAFF. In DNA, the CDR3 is TGTGCCAGCAGACTTGGACAGAACACTGAAGCTTTCTTT.

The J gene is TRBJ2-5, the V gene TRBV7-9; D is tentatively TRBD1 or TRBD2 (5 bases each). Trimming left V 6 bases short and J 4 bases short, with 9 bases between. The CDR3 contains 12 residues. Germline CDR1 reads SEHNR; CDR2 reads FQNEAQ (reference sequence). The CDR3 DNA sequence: TGTGCCAGCAGTCGGGACCTAGAGACCCAGTACTTC. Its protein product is CASSRDLETQYF. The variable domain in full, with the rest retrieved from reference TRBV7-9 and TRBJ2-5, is DTGVSQNPRHKITKRGQNVTFRCDPISEHNRLYWYRQTLGQGPEFLTYFQNEAQLEKSRLLSDRFSAERPKGSFSTLEIQRTEQGDSAMYLCASSRDLETQYFGPGTRLLVL.

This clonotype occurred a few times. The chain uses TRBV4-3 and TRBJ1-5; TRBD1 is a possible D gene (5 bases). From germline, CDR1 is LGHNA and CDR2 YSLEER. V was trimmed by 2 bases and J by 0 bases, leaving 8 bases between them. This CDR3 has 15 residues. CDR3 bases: TGCGCCAGCAGCCAAACCGACAGTAGCAATCAGCCCCAGCATTTT. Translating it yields CASSQTDSSNQPQHF.

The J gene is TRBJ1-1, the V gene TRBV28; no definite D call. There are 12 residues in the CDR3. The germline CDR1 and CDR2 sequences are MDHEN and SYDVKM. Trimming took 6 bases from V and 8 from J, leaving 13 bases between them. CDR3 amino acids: CASSLLRVEAFF. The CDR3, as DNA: TGTGCCAGCAGCTTACTCCGGGTAGAAGCTTTCTTT.

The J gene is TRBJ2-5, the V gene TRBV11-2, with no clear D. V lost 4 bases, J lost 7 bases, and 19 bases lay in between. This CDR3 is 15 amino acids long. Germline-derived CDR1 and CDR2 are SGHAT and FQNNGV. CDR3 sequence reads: CASSSVGISSSTQYF. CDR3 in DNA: TGTGCCAGCAGCTCAGTGGGAATTTCTTCCTCGACCCAGTACTTC.

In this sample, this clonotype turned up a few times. CDR3 amino acids: CASSPQRGWETQYF. The CDR3 DNA reads TGCGCCAGCAGCCCCCAGCGGGGGTGGGAGACCCAGTACTTC. V and J are TRBV4-3 and TRBJ2-5; 8 bases are a match to TRBD2. Germline values: CDR1 LGHNA, CDR2 YSLEER. The CDR3 is made up of 14 amino acids. J lost 5 bases, V lost 4 bases, and 6 bases had no gene match.

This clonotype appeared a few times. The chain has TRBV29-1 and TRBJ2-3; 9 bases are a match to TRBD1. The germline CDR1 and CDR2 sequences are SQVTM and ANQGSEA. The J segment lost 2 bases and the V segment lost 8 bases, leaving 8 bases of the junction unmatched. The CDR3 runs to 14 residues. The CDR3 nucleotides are TGCAGCACCTGGGGACAGGGATACACAGATACGCAGTATTTT. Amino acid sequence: CSTWGQGYTDTQYF.

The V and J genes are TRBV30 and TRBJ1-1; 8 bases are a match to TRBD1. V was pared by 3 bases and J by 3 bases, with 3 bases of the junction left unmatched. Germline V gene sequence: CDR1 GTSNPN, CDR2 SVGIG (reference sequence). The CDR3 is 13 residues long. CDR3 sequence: CAWRDRVYTEAFF. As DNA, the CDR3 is TGTGCCTGGAGGGACAGGGTGTACACTGAAGCTTTCTTT. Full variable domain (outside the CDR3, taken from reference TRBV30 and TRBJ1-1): SQTIHQWPATLVQPVGSPLSLECTVEGTSNPNLYWYRQAAGRGLQLLFYSVGIGQISSEVPQNLSASRPQDRQFILSSKKLLLSDSGFYLCAWRDRVYTEAFFGQGTRLTVV.

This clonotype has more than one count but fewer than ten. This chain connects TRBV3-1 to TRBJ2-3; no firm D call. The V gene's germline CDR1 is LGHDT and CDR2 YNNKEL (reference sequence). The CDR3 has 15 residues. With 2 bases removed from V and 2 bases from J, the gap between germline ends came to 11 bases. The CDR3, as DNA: TGTGCCAGCAGCCAACTAGGGTCTTACACAGATACGCAGTATTTT. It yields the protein CASSQLGSYTDTQYF.

CDR3 coding DNA: TGCAGTGCTAGAGCGGGAAGGGGAACCGGGGAGCTGTTTTTT. This encodes CSARAGRGTGELFF. This rearrangement joins TRBV20-1 to TRBJ2-2; D might be TRBD1 or TRBD2, each matching 5 bases. Germline V gene data show CDR1 as DFQATT and CDR2 as SNEGSKA (reference sequence). With 1 base removed from V and 5 bases from J, the gap between germline ends came to 11 bases. The CDR3 runs to 14 residues.

CDR3 DNA sequence: TGTGCCATCAGTGTAGAGTCAGTCATCGATTCAGATACGCAGTATTTT. Protein: CAISVESVIDSDTQYF. The V and J genes are TRBV10-3 and TRBJ2-3; D remains ambiguous. This CDR3 region has 16 residues. CDR1 ENHRY and CDR2 SYGVKD come from the germline V gene. Trimming removed 4 bases from V and 4 bases from J, with 18 bases in between.

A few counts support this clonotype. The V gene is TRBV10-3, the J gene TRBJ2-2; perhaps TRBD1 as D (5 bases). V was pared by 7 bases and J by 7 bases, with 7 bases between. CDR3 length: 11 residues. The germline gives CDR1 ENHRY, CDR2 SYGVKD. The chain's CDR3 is CAITQGGELFF. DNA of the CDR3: TGTGCCATCACGCAGGGCGGGGAGCTGTTTTTT.

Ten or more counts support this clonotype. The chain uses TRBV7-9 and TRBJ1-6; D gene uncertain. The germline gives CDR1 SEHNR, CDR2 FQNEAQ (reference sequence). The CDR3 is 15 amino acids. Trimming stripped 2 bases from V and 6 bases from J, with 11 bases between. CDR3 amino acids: CASSLRLSSNSPLHF. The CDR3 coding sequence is TGTGCCAGCAGCTTAAGGCTCAGTTCTAATTCACCCCTCCACTTT.

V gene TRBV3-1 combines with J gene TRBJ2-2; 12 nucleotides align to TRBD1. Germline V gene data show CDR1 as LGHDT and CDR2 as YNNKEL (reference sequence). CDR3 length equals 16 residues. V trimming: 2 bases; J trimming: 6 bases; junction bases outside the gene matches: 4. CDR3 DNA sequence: TGTGCCAGCAGCCAACTCCGGGACAGGGGGCCCGGGGAGCTGTTTTTT. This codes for CASSQLRDRGPGELFF.

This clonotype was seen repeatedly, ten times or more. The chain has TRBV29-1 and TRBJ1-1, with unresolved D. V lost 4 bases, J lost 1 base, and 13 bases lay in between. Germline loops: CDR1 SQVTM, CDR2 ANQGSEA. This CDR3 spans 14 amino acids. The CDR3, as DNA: TGCAGCGTTGTAGTCGAGGGCTGGAACACTGAAGCTTTCTTT. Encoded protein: CSVVVEGWNTEAFF.

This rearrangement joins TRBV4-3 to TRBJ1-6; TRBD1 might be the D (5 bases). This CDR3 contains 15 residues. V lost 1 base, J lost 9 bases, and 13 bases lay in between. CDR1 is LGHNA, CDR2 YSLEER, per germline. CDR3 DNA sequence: TGCGCCAGCAGCCAAGTGGTCGGGGGACCTTCACCCCTCCACTTT. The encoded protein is CASSQVVGGPSPLHF.

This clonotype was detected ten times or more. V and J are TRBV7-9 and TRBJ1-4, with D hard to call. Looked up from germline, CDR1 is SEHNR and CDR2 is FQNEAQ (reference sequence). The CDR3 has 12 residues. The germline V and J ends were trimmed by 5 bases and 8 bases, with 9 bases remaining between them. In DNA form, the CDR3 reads TGTGCCAGCAGCCCCTTGGGGGAAAAACTGTTTTTT. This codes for CASSPLGEKLFF. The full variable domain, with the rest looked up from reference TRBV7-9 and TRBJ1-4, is DTGVSQNPRHKITKRGQNVTFRCDPISEHNRLYWYRQTLGQGPEFLTYFQNEAQLEKSRLLSDRFSAERPKGSFSTLEIQRTEQGDSAMYLCASSPLGEKLFFGSGTQLSVL.

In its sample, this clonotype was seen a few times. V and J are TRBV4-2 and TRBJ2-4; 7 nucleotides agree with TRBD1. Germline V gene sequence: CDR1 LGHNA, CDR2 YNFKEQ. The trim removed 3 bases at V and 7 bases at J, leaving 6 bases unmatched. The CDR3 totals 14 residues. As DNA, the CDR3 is TGTGCCAGCAGCCATAAGACAGGGCCGAACATTCAGTACTTC. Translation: CASSHKTGPNIQYF.